This T cell receptor beta chain was retrieved from a study of blood T cells in healthy people across ages. Study findings and constraints: Compared with aged donors, long-lived donors showed fewer expanded clones, suggesting selection.

Alongside a J-beta primer mix, a sample-barcoded 5' primer served in a second PCR lasting roughly 7 to 11 cycles. TCRdb analysed the 5' RACE reads with MiXCR anew, one entry per CDR3 protein. The profile covers roughly 700,000 distinct CDR3 sequences, with roughly 32% appearing a single time and just over 15% taken by the ten largest. Details on this clonotype: Its target is not known. A read error is possible here, since a much larger clone lies one base away.

From germline, CDR1 is SGHRS and CDR2 YFSETQ. This CDR3 has 14 residues. The chain has TRBV5-1 and TRBJ1-4; TRBD1 matches at 8 bases. The source of this sequence is an elderly woman in good health. Sequenced material: blood. The CDR3 reads CASARTGHSEKRFF. CDR3 in DNA: TGCGCCAGCGCCCGGACAGGGCATAGTGAAAAACGGTTTTTT.